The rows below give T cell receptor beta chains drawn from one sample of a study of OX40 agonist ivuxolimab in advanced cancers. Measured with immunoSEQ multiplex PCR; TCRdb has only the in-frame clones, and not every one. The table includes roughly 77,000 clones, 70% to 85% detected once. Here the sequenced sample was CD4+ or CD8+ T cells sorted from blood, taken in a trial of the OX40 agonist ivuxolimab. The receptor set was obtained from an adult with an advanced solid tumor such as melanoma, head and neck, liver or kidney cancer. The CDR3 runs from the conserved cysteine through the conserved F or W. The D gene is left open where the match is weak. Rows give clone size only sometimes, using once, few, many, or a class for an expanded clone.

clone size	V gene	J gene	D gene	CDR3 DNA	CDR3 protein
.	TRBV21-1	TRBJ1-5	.	TGTGCCAGCGCCGGAGGACTGTTAGTCAATCAGCCCCAGCATTTT	CASAGGLLVNQPQHF
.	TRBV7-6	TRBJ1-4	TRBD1	TGTGCCAGCAGCTTAAACGAGGGGGCAAGTGAAAAACTGTTTTTT	CASSLNEGASEKLFF
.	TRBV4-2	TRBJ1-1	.	TGTGCCAGCAGCCAAGATAGGAGAGTGAACACTGAAGCTTTCTTT	CASSQDRRVNTEAFF
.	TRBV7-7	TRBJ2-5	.	TGTGCCAGCAGTCCTCTCGTTCCAGAGACCCAGTACTTC	CASSPLVPETQYF
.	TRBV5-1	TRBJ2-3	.	TGCGCCAGCAGCAGCGAAAAGGGTAGAGATACGCAGTATTTT	CASSSEKGRDTQYF
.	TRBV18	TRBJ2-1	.	TGTGCCAGCTCACCACCGGCTAGGGATGAGCAGTTCTTC	CASSPPARDEQFF
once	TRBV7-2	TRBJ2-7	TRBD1	TGTGCCAGCAGCTTAGCCGGGACAGGGGTATACGAGCAGTACTTC	CASSLAGTGVYEQYF
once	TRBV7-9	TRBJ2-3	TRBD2	TGTGCCAGCAGCTTAGCGCAGACTAGCGTTTCTAGCACAGATACGCAGTATTTT	CASSLAQTSVSSTDTQYF
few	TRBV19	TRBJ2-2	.	TGTGCCAGTAGACCCCCAAAGGGCGGGTTCACCGGGGAGCTGTTTTTT	CASRPPKGGFTGELFF
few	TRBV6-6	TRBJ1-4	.	TGTGCCAGCAGCCCGAGGGATGAAAAACTGTTTTTT	CASSPRDEKLFF